The TCR beta chain under discussion was sequenced for a study of blood T cell repertoires in COVID-19. Original data processing: Scientists estimated how many nucleated cells there were by amplifying reference gene primers. The protocol was immunoSEQ multiplex PCR, while the TCRdb copy is restricted to in-frame clones and leaves out a portion. The V and J calls and clone size were taken over from that table, and D and trimming were inferred from the DNA. In the table there are approximately 290,000 clones, around 82% of which are singletons. Germline CDR1 MNHEY, CDR2 SVGEGT. Trimming left V 2 bases short and J 1 base short, with 12 bases between. The CDR3 extends over 16 amino acids.

The rearrangement uses TRBV6-2 or TRBV6-3 and TRBJ2-4; D might be TRBD2 (5 bases). Sample: peripheral blood. This TCR was recovered from a person aged 65 to 85 with COVID-19, enrolled during active disease. The CDR3 sequence: CASSYTLSGAKNIQYF. CDR3 nucleotides: TGTGCCAGCAGTTACACATTATCGGGGGCCAAAAACATTCAGTACTTC.